This entry is about one T cell receptor (beta chain). The antigen remains undetermined. The length of the CDR3 is 14 residues. The junction had 4 bases not matched to a gene; V was cut back by 4 bases and J by 2 bases. CDR1 and CDR2 from the germline V gene are GTSNPN and SVGIG (reference sequence). This entry comes from a study of beta chain features in type 1 diabetes. Across the study: Age, gender and cell yields were alike across patients and healthy donors. Study-wide results and caveats: Healthy donors had naive, central memory and Treg TCRB repertoires that appeared less similar than those seen among patients. More deletions and fewer insertions at VDJ junctions were seen in type 1 diabetes patients.

Expressed TCRB transcripts were sequenced because the isolated RNA had all been reverse transcribed beforehand. Some 3.8 million reads, on average, came from each naive, central memory and regulatory T cell sample. Assay used: immunoSEQ multiplex PCR; TCRdb lists only in-frame clones, some missing. The data contain roughly 450,000 clones, roughly 14% of them singletons. This TCR was sampled from a man younger than 45 in good health. What was sequenced was naive CD4+ T cells from blood. J is TRBJ2-5 and V is TRBV30; 10 positions match TRBD2. The CDR3 DNA reads as TGTGCCTGGAATACTAGCGGGGCGCAAGAGACCCAGTACTTC. Translated, it gives CAWNTSGAQETQYF.